Listed here are 6 T cell receptor beta chains from one sample, sequenced in a study of cytomegalovirus exposure and HLA in healthy donors. The primer mix had 60 Vbeta and 13 Jbeta primers. Assay: immunoSEQ multiplex PCR; the TCRdb copy retains only in-frame clones and omits some. The sample totals 100,000 to 150,000 clones; its top ten clones hold approximately 1.6%. Source material: PBMCs. Receptors were obtained from a woman between 40 and 50 years old in good health and CMV-seropositive.

This chain links TRBV2 with TRBJ2-7; D may be TRBD1 (5 bases). CDR3 length: 11 residues. V was clipped by 7 bases and J by 3 bases, with 7 bases between them. Per the germline V gene, CDR1 is SNHLY and CDR2 is FYNNEI. In DNA form, the CDR3 reads TGTGCCAGCAAGGACAACTACGAGCAGTACTTC. This encodes CASKDNYEQYF.

The CDR3 protein is CSAGGGSYEQYF. CDR3 coding DNA: TGCAGCGCCGGGGGGGGGTCCTACGAGCAGTACTTC. The V call is TRBV29-1, the J call TRBJ2-7; TRBD2 matches 8 bases. Germline-derived CDR1 and CDR2 are SQVTM and ANQGSEA. The junction had 3 bases not matched to a gene; V was cut back by 7 bases and J by 1 base. The CDR3 spans 12 residues.

V is TRBV9 and J is TRBJ2-3; tentatively, D is TRBD2 (6 bases). The V gene lost 0 bases and the J gene lost 2 bases, with 10 bases spanning the gap. Looked up from germline, CDR1 is SGDLS and CDR2 is YYNGEE. This CDR3 comprises 15 residues. The CDR3 reads CASSVVGGITDTQYF. The CDR3 DNA sequence: TGTGCCAGCAGCGTAGTGGGGGGAATCACAGATACGCAGTATTTT.

The V call is TRBV5-4, the J call TRBJ1-2; D might be TRBD1 (5 bases). The CDR3 extends over 12 amino acids. Germline loops: CDR1 SGHNT, CDR2 YYREEE (reference sequence). V was pared by 0 bases and J by 7 bases, with 7 bases between. The CDR3 DNA sequence: TGTGCCAGCAGCTTGGCTCAGGGTGGCTACACCTTC. Translating gives CASSLAQGGYTF.

The CDR3 DNA reads TGCGCCAGCAGCTTGGACGGGGGCTCTGGAAACACCATATATTTT. Translation gives CASSLDGGSGNTIYF. The chain recombines TRBV5-1 with TRBJ1-3, with D possibly matching TRBD1 (5 bases). The CDR3 covers 15 residues. Deletions cut 0 bases from V and 0 bases from J, with 7 bases between. CDR1 is SGHRS, CDR2 YFSETQ, per germline.

The chain employs TRBV7-9 and TRBJ1-1, with TRBD1 as a possible D gene (6 bases). The CDR3 has 14 residues. Per germline, CDR1 SEHNR and CDR2 FQNEAQ (reference sequence). Trimming took 5 bases from V and 5 from J, leaving 15 bases between them. The CDR3 here is CASSATGRGTEAFF. CDR3 coding DNA: TGTGCCAGCAGCGCAACAGGGAGGGGGACTGAAGCTTTCTTT.